One sample yielded the 31 T cell receptor beta chains listed below, sequenced in a study of CD8 T cell repertoires and HIV-1 epitope variants. The assay was immunoSEQ multiplex PCR, and TCRdb's table has in-frame clones only and misses some. Among about 6,300 clones listed, 60% to 70% were seen once. Their antigens remain unidentified. Sequences were obtained from cultured CD8+ T cells derived from PBMCs. All receptors derive from a male donor with HIV.

V and J are TRBV28 and TRBJ2-5; a possible D gene is TRBD1 (6 bases). This CDR3 comprises 18 residues. The V gene's germline CDR1 is MDHEN and CDR2 SYDVKM. Trimming took 2 bases from V and 2 from J, leaving 21 bases between them. The CDR3 reads CASSLEELDSREQETQYF. In DNA, the CDR3 is TGTGCCAGCAGTTTAGAAGAACTGGACAGCAGGGAACAAGAGACCCAGTACTTC. The full variable domain, rest sourced from reference TRBV28 and TRBJ2-5, is DVKVTQSSRYLVKRTGEKVFLECVQDMDHENMFWYRQDPGLGLRLIYFSYDVKMKEKGDIPEGYSVSREKKERFSLILESASTNQTSMYLCASSLEELDSREQETQYFGPGTRLLVL.

The genes are TRBV7-6 and TRBJ1-1, with D possibly being TRBD1 (5 bases). This CDR3 comprises 13 residues. Germline-derived CDR1 and CDR2 are SGHVS and FNYEAQ. V was pared by 6 bases and J by 0 bases, with 8 bases between. CDR3 region: CASSRDVNTEAFF. The DNA of the CDR3 is TGTGCCAGCAGTAGGGACGTGAACACTGAAGCTTTCTTT. The whole variable domain, filled in from reference TRBV7-6 and TRBJ1-1, reads GAGVSQSPRYKVTKRGQDVALRCDPISGHVSLYWYRQALGQGPEFLTYFNYEAQQDKSGLPNDRFSAERPEGSISTLTIQRTEQRDSAMYRCASSRDVNTEAFFGQGTRLTVV.

V usage is TRBV19 and J usage is TRBJ2-5; no clear D. The germline V and J ends were trimmed by 1 base and 1 base, with 13 bases remaining between them. Per the germline V gene, CDR1 is LNHDA and CDR2 is SQIVND (reference sequence). The CDR3 runs 16 residues. The DNA of the CDR3 is TGTGCCAGTAGTATAGGGGCCCGTTCACTCCAAGAGACCCAGTACTTC. Its protein is CASSIGARSLQETQYF. The variable domain in full, with the rest retrieved from reference TRBV19 and TRBJ2-5, is DGGITQSPKYLFRKEGQNVTLSCEQNLNHDAMYWYRQDPGQGLRLIYYSQIVNDFQKGDIAEGYSVSREKKESFPLTVTSAQKNPTAFYLCASSIGARSLQETQYFGPGTRLLVL.

This chain links TRBV27 with TRBJ2-7; 7 positions match TRBD2. Trimming at V came to 5 bases and at J to 3 bases, leaving 4 bases not matched to a gene. The germline V gene has CDR1 MNHEY and CDR2 SMNVEV (reference sequence). This CDR3 is 13 amino acids long. CDR3 sequence: CASSPPSGYEQYF. The CDR3 DNA reads as TGTGCCAGCAGTCCACCTAGCGGCTACGAGCAGTACTTC.

This chain connects TRBV6-6 to TRBJ1-4; D unclear. Trimming cost V 6 bases and J 4 bases, with 12 bases left between them. CDR3 length equals 14 residues. CDR1 is MNHNY, CDR2 SVGAGI, per germline (reference sequence). CDR3 region: CASSPPSDNEKLFF. The CDR3 coding sequence is TGTGCCAGCAGCCCTCCCAGCGATAATGAAAAACTGTTTTTT.

This clone came up a few times. This chain connects TRBV9 to TRBJ1-3, with TRBD1 matching over 7 bases. The CDR3 is 16 amino acids. The J segment lost 0 bases and the V segment lost 0 bases, leaving 3 bases of the junction unmatched. Germline CDR1 and CDR2: SGDLS and YYNGEE. The CDR3 is CASSVGQGISGNTIYF. The CDR3 bases are TGTGCCAGCAGCGTAGGACAGGGAATCTCTGGAAACACCATATATTTT. The variable domain in full, completed from reference TRBV9 and TRBJ1-3, reads DSGVTQTPKHLITATGQRVTLRCSPRSGDLSVYWYQQSLDQGLQFLIQYYNGEERAKGNILERFSAQQFPDLHSELNLSSLELGDSALYFCASSVGQGISGNTIYFGEGSWLTVV.

J is TRBJ1-1 and V is TRBV6-1; D is unresolved. V lost 4 bases and J 7 bases, leaving 13 bases between the germline ends. This CDR3 spans 13 amino acids. CDR1 and CDR2 (germline): MNHNS, SASEGT. The CDR3 loop reads CASSGREVGEAFF. Here the CDR3 DNA reads TGTGCCAGCAGTGGAAGAGAAGTTGGTGAAGCTTTCTTT.

V usage is TRBV4-1 and J usage is TRBJ2-3; D might be TRBD1 (5 bases). The germline V and J ends were trimmed by 3 bases and 0 bases, with 10 bases remaining between them. The length of the CDR3 is 15 residues. The V gene's germline CDR1 is MGHRA and CDR2 YSYEKL. CDR3 sequence: CASSQEQASTDTQYF. In nucleotides, the CDR3 is TGCGCCAGCAGCCAGGAACAGGCTAGCACAGATACGCAGTATTTT.

J is TRBJ2-7 and V is TRBV7-9, with 10 bases lining up with TRBD1. With 7 bases clipped from V and 5 bases from J, the junction kept 5 bases outside the gene matches. The length of the CDR3 is 13 residues. Germline CDR1 SEHNR, CDR2 FQNEAQ (reference sequence). CDR3 amino acids: CASKPTGGHEQYF. The CDR3 DNA reads TGTGCCAGCAAACCGACAGGGGGCCACGAGCAGTACTTC.

The V and J genes are TRBV28 and TRBJ2-7, with a possible D match to TRBD2 (5 bases). The germline V gene has CDR1 MDHEN and CDR2 SYDVKM. CDR3 length: 17 residues. The V end was cut by 3 bases, the J end by 2 bases, with 20 bases between. CDR3 coding DNA: TGTGCCAGCAGTTTCGCTGGGTCGGGATCTATAACCTACGAGCAGTACTTC. Protein product: CASSFAGSGSITYEQYF.

This clone came up a few times. The genes are TRBV25-1 and TRBJ2-5; 7 positions agree with TRBD2. The germline gives CDR1 MGHDK, CDR2 SYGVNS. Trimming cost V 6 bases and J 5 bases; bases outside gene matches: 0. CDR3 length equals 11 residues. The CDR3 protein is CASRGGETQYF. CDR3 DNA: TGTGCCAGCAGGGGAGGGGAGACCCAGTACTTC.

This clone was observed a single time. The chain carries TRBV7-3 and TRBJ2-1; 11 nucleotides line up with TRBD2. Germline assignment: CDR1 SGHTA and CDR2 FQGTGA. This CDR3 is 15 amino acids long. J lost 6 bases, V lost 5 bases, and 6 bases had no gene match. CDR3 protein: CASSPTGLAGNEQFF. The CDR3 region has the DNA TGTGCCAGCAGCCCTACAGGACTAGCGGGCAATGAGCAGTTCTTC.

The CDR3 sequence: CASSLGQGGNQPQHF. DNA of the CDR3: TGTGCCAGCAGCTTGGGACAGGGTGGTAATCAGCCCCAGCATTTT. The chain couples TRBV5-6 to TRBJ1-5; 7 nucleotides agree with TRBD1. The V gene's germline CDR1 is SGHDT and CDR2 YYEEEE. The CDR3 length is 15 residues. V dropped 0 bases and J dropped 4; count of bases not matched to a gene: 4.

This chain connects TRBV6-5 to TRBJ1-3, with 7 bases matching TRBD1. The J segment lost 1 base and the V segment lost 7 bases, leaving 7 bases of the junction unmatched. Germline V gene lookup returns CDR1 MNHEY and CDR2 SVGAGI. This CDR3 spans 15 amino acids. CDR3 DNA: TGTGCCAGCACCAGGGACAGTTATTCTGGAAACACCATATATTTT. Protein product: CASTRDSYSGNTIYF.

This sequence joins TRBV7-8 and TRBJ2-1, with a weak D call TRBD1 (6 bases). CDR1 and CDR2 (germline): SGHVS, FQNEAQ. V was clipped by 2 bases and J by 8 bases, with 16 bases between them. CDR3 length equals 15 residues. The CDR3 nucleotides are TGTGCCAGCAGCTTAACACAGGGCCCCTCGGATGAGCAGTTCTTC. This translates into CASSLTQGPSDEQFF.

V gene TRBV5-4 combines with J gene TRBJ1-1; D is uncertain. Germline V lookup: CDR1 SGHNT, CDR2 YYREEE (reference sequence). Between the trimmed V and J ends, which lost 4 bases and 0 bases, there was a span of 10 bases. The CDR3 totals 14 residues. The CDR3 sequence is CASSVGLMNTEAFF. The CDR3 bases are TGTGCCAGCAGCGTCGGGCTAATGAACACTGAAGCTTTCTTT. The variable domain in full, completed from reference TRBV5-4 and TRBJ1-1, reads ETGVTQSPTHLIKTRGQQVTLRCSSQSGHNTVSWYQQALGQGPQFIFQYYREEENGRGNFPPRFSGLQFPNYSSELNVNALELDDSALYLCASSVGLMNTEAFFGQGTRLTVV.

The chain combines TRBV7-9 with TRBJ1-1; a weak D match, TRBD1 (5 bases). Germline values: CDR1 SEHNR, CDR2 FQNEAQ (reference sequence). Trimming stripped 4 bases from V and 8 bases from J, with 26 bases between. The CDR3 runs to 17 residues. CDR3 loop: CASSSPTGPDYQREAFF. CDR3 coding DNA: TGTGCCAGCAGCTCCCCCACAGGACCGGACTACCAAAGGGAAGCTTTCTTT.

The gene calls are TRBV6-6 and TRBJ1-1; D remains unclear. V was clipped by 2 bases and J by 11 bases, with 15 bases between them. Germline V gives CDR1 MNHNY, CDR2 SVGAGI (reference sequence). CDR3 length: 13 amino acids. The CDR3 spells CASSYGREVEAFF. CDR3 bases: TGTGCCAGCAGTTACGGAAGGGAGGTGGAGGCTTTCTTT.

This chain joins TRBV19 and TRBJ2-7, with TRBD2 as a possible D gene (6 bases). CDR3 size: 12 residues. V lost 3 bases to trimming and J lost 7 bases, with 10 bases between them. Germline V CDR1 and CDR2: LNHDA, SQIVND (reference sequence). CDR3 residues: CASSIGGEEQYF. In DNA form, the CDR3 reads TGTGCCAGTAGTATTGGCGGGGAGGAGCAGTACTTC.

The chain uses TRBV5-1 and TRBJ1-2; TRBD1 matches 8 bases. The V segment lost 0 bases and the J segment 6 bases; nucleotides outside the gene matches: 1. Germline CDR1 and CDR2: SGHRS and YFSETQ. CDR3 length: 13 residues. The CDR3 bases are TGCGCCAGCAGCTTGGCGACAGGGGATGGCTACACCTTC. Translation: CASSLATGDGYTF.

V usage is TRBV2 and J usage is TRBJ2-3; TRBD2 aligns across 10 bases. Germline V gene sequence: CDR1 SNHLY, CDR2 FYNNEI. This CDR3 contains 15 residues. J lost 3 bases, V lost 3 bases, and 3 bases had no gene match. CDR3 coding DNA: TGTGCCAGCAGTGAGCTAGCGGGGGAAACAGATACGCAGTATTTT. This gives the protein CASSELAGETDTQYF.

The rearrangement links TRBV7-8 to TRBJ2-1; 14 nucleotides align to TRBD2. The CDR3 is 15 amino acids. Germline lookup yields CDR1 SGHVS and CDR2 FQNEAQ. The junction had 4 bases not matched to a gene; V was cut back by 5 bases and J by 7 bases. The CDR3 DNA is TGTGCCAGCAGCCCGACTAGCGGGGGGGCAAATGAGCAGTTCTTC. Encoded protein: CASSPTSGGANEQFF.

In this sample, this clone turned up a few times. The gene calls are TRBV27 and TRBJ2-7; 7 nucleotides align to TRBD2. Germline V CDR1 and CDR2: MNHEY, SMNVEV (reference sequence). There are 14 residues in the CDR3. The trim removed 3 bases at V and 2 bases at J, leaving 4 bases unmatched. Here the CDR3 DNA reads TGTGCCAGCAGTTTGGCTAGCGGACCCTACGAGCAGTACTTC. As protein: CASSLASGPYEQYF.

A few counts support this clone. This rearrangement joins TRBV19 to TRBJ1-5; D is perhaps TRBD1 (6 bases). CDR3 length: 12 amino acids. The V gene's germline CDR1 is LNHDA and CDR2 SQIVND (reference sequence). Trimming cost V 5 bases and J 6 bases, with 8 bases left between them. The CDR3, as DNA: TGTGCCAGTAGTCTAGGGGGTCAGCCCCAGCATTTT. It translates to CASSLGGQPQHF. The complete variable domain, with remaining parts taken from reference TRBV19 and TRBJ1-5, reads DGGITQSPKYLFRKEGQNVTLSCEQNLNHDAMYWYRQDPGQGLRLIYYSQIVNDFQKGDIAEGYSVSREKKESFPLTVTSAQKNPTAFYLCASSLGGQPQHFGDGTRLSIL.

In this sample, this clone turned up once. This rearrangement joins TRBV28 to TRBJ2-7; D is perhaps TRBD1 (6 bases). Germline-derived CDR1 and CDR2 are MDHEN and SYDVKM. Trimming removed 1 base at V and 0 bases at J, with 13 bases between. The length of the CDR3 is 16 residues. The CDR3 sequence is CASSLSQGTLSYEQYF. The CDR3 coding sequence is TGTGCCAGCAGTTTATCACAGGGAACCCTCTCCTACGAGCAGTACTTC.

The chain couples TRBV5-6 to TRBJ1-1, with TRBD1 as a possible D gene (5 bases). V lost 1 base to trimming and J lost 2 bases, with 9 bases between them. The CDR3 runs to 14 residues. Germline V gene data show CDR1 as SGHDT and CDR2 as YYEEEE. The CDR3 coding sequence is TGTGCCAGCAGCTTGTGGGGCTCCAACACTGAAGCTTTCTTT. It yields the protein CASSLWGSNTEAFF.

Note on this clone: A junction boundary mismatches the germline segment, possibly from a read error. The rearrangement links TRBV7-7 to TRBJ2-5; 7 bases agree with TRBD2. This CDR3 has 15 residues. Germline V lookup: CDR1 SSHAT, CDR2 FNYEAQ (reference sequence). The CDR3 region is CASSLTVAGEETQYF. In DNA form, the CDR3 reads TGTGCTAGCAGCTTAACGGTGGCGGGAGAAGAGACCCAGTACTTC.

The chain uses TRBV2 and TRBJ2-3, with 8 bases that match TRBD2. J lost 5 bases, V lost 6 bases, and 4 bases had no gene match. CDR3 size: 13 residues. Per the germline V gene, CDR1 is SNHLY and CDR2 is FYNNEI. The CDR3 spells CASRGLAGDTQYF. The CDR3 nucleotides read TGTGCCAGCAGAGGGCTAGCGGGAGATACGCAGTATTTT. Looking up the rest from reference TRBV2 and TRBJ2-3 gives the full variable domain: EPEVTQTPSHQVTQMGQEVILRCVPISNHLYFYWYRQILGQKVEFLVSFYNNEISEKSEIFDDQFSVERPDGSNFTLKIRSTKLEDSAMYFCASRGLAGDTQYFGPGTRLTVL.

V usage is TRBV5-1 and J usage is TRBJ1-1; 8 bases map to TRBD1. Germline values: CDR1 SGHRS, CDR2 YFSETQ. CDR3 length: 15 amino acids. V was clipped by 4 bases and J by 0 bases; unmatched bases: 5. CDR3 DNA sequence: TGCGCCAGCAGCGCCAAGACAGGGGTGAACACTGAAGCTTTCTTT. Translated: CASSAKTGVNTEAFF.

The DNA of the CDR3 is TGTGCCAGCAGCTTCTTGGACAACCAAGAGACCCAGTACTTC. Its protein is CASSFLDNQETQYF. The chain carries TRBV13 and TRBJ2-5, with a possible D match to TRBD1 (5 bases). This CDR3 contains 14 residues. From germline, CDR1 is PRHDT and CDR2 FYEKMQ (reference sequence). V lost 3 bases and J lost 0, with 8 bases in between.

The chain has TRBV28 and TRBJ1-2, with D hard to call. Germline V gives CDR1 MDHEN, CDR2 SYDVKM. The V end lost 6 bases, the J end lost 1 base, and 6 bases lay between the germline ends. The CDR3 is made up of 12 amino acids. The CDR3 bases are TGTGCCAGCAGCCTGAATAACTATGGCTACACCTTC. Its translation is CASSLNNYGYTF.